What follows is one TCR beta chain and its context. The sample belongs to a study of blood T cell repertoires in COVID-19. Overall study: Samples taken during acute and convalescent COVID-19 were collected in the United States, Italy and Spain. The analysed material was cDNA or gDNA that came from T cells, B-cell-depleted T cells, or PBMCs.

Here immunoSEQ multiplex PCR was the method, and the copy in TCRdb shows in-frame clones only, minus some. The sample carries approximately 140,000 clones, approximately 89% recorded once. Germline V gives CDR1 SGHDT, CDR2 YYEEEE. The V end lost 1 base, the J end lost 6 bases, and 10 bases lay between the germline ends. This CDR3 comprises 13 residues. The sequence was obtained from a man aged 55 to 70 with active or convalescent COVID-19. The sequenced material came from peripheral blood. This rearrangement joins TRBV5-6 to TRBJ1-2, with D unresolved. The CDR3 bases are TGTGCCAGCAGCTTGTTCAGTCGCCATGGCTACACCTTC. It specifies CASSLFSRHGYTF.